Below are 28 T cell receptor beta chains sequenced from a single sample in a study of spatial heterogeneity in lung cancer. The time point denotes: sample taken at primary tumor resection. Each CDR3 protein gets one entry after TCRdb re-called the 5' RACE reads with MiXCR. This table holds tens of thousands of distinct CDR3 sequences, 12% found once. This specimen consisted of PBMCs, obtained at surgery. The receptors shown here come from a male donor with early-stage non-small cell lung cancer.

This chain links TRBV27 with TRBJ2-6; the D gene is possibly TRBD2 (7 bases). Between the trimmed V and J ends, which lost 4 bases and 3 bases, there was a span of 13 bases. This CDR3 has 16 residues. In germline, CDR1 is MNHEY, CDR2 SMNVEV (reference sequence). For the CDR3, the DNA is TGTGCCAGCAGTTCCGGGGGGCCCTATGGGGCCAACGTCCTGACTTTC. It yields the protein CASSSGGPYGANVLTF.

This clonotype was seen a handful of times. V is TRBV6-1 and J is TRBJ2-3, with a weak D call TRBD1 (6 bases). CDR3 size: 15 residues. CDR1 and CDR2 from the germline V gene are MNHNS and SASEGT. With 6 bases removed from V and 2 bases from J, the gap between germline ends came to 15 bases. The CDR3 here is CASRDTGQPTDTQYF. CDR3 coding DNA: TGTGCCAGCAGAGACACAGGGCAGCCCACAGATACGCAGTATTTT.

The sample holds a few counts of this clonotype. This chain joins TRBV6-6 and TRBJ2-7; possibly TRBD2 for D (5 bases). Germline V gene data show CDR1 as MNHNY and CDR2 as SVGAGI (reference sequence). Trimming shortened V by 4 bases and J by 0 bases, and 13 bases separated the two germline ends. CDR3 length: 15 amino acids. The CDR3 region is CASSSPGGSSYEQYF. In DNA form, the CDR3 reads TGTGCCAGCAGTTCCCCTGGAGGAAGCTCCTACGAGCAGTACTTC.

Comments on this clonotype: A read error may account for a junction end that differs from germline. This chain connects TRBV5-1 to TRBJ1-5, with TRBD1 identical over 7 bases. Germline CDR1 and CDR2: SGHRS and YFSETQ. The length of the CDR3 is 15 residues. CDR3 coding DNA: TGCGTCAGCAGCAAGGGACAGAGTAGCAATCAGCCCCAGCATTTT. Residues: CVSSKGQSSNQPQHF.

This clonotype was recorded a few times. The chain recombines TRBV3-1 with TRBJ1-5; D may be TRBD1 (5 bases). Trimming took 0 bases from V and 5 from J, leaving 11 bases between them. The germline V gene encodes CDR1 LGHDT and CDR2 YNNKEL (reference sequence). The CDR3 sequence is 15 residues long. For the CDR3, the DNA is TGTGCCAGCAGCCAAGATACAGGCGGACATCAGCCCCAGCATTTT. This encodes CASSQDTGGHQPQHF.

The rearrangement joins TRBV20-1 to TRBJ2-3; possibly TRBD2 for D (5 bases). The CDR3 contains 13 residues. In germline, CDR1 is DFQATT, CDR2 SNEGSKA (reference sequence). V was cut by 4 bases and J by 0 bases, with 8 bases left in between. This CDR3 is CSATGISTDTQYF. The CDR3 DNA sequence: TGCAGTGCTACGGGGATCAGCACAGATACGCAGTATTTT.

This clonotype was counted ten times or more. The chain couples TRBV29-1 to TRBJ2-7; weak D call: TRBD1 (7 bases). Per the germline V gene, CDR1 is SQVTM and CDR2 is ANQGSEA. The CDR3 contains 13 residues. The germline V and J ends were trimmed by 3 bases and 3 bases, with 12 bases remaining between them. The CDR3 sequence is CSVDQGGNYEQYF. In DNA, the CDR3 is TGCAGCGTTGACCAGGGGGGCAACTACGAGCAGTACTTC.

This clonotype was detected a few times. The CDR3 protein is CASSWDLAAGEQYF. The CDR3 DNA follows: TGCGCCAGCAGCTGGGACCTCGCCGCGGGGGAGCAGTACTTC. V is TRBV5-1 and J is TRBJ2-7, with D possibly TRBD2 on 6 matching bases. V lost 3 bases and J lost 7, with 17 bases in between. CDR3 length: 14 amino acids. Germline V gives CDR1 SGHRS, CDR2 YFSETQ.

This clonotype was picked up a small number of times. CDR3: CATLPGTENSPLHF. CDR3 nucleotides: TGTGCCACCCTCCCCGGGACAGAAAATTCACCCCTCCACTTT. V and J are TRBV6-1 and TRBJ1-6, with 7 bases aligning to TRBD1. Unmatched junction bases numbered 10, after V lost 10 bases and J lost 7 bases. CDR3 length: 14 residues. Germline CDR1 reads MNHNS; CDR2 reads SASEGT.

The sample holds a few counts of this clonotype. The chain uses TRBV12-3 or TRBV12-4 and TRBJ1-1, with D perhaps TRBD1 (5 bases). The CDR3 runs to 13 residues. V was cut by 3 bases and J by 5 bases, with 10 bases left in between. The CDR3 DNA follows: TGTGCCAGCAGTTTCCCCCAGGGTACTGAAGCTTTCTTT. Translated: CASSFPQGTEAFF.

This clonotype was seen more than once but under ten times. The rearrangement joins TRBV28 to TRBJ2-1, with 9 nucleotides matching TRBD1. V gave up 4 bases and J gave up 8 bases; unmatched junction bases: 9. Germline V gene lookup returns CDR1 MDHEN and CDR2 SYDVKM. The CDR3 is 15 residues long. The CDR3: CASSSGGTGRDEQFF. As DNA, the CDR3 is TGTGCCAGCAGTTCCGGGGGGACAGGGAGAGATGAGCAGTTCTTC.

In this sample, this clonotype turned up many times. The genes are TRBV7-9 and TRBJ2-2, with TRBD1 matching 8 bases. Germline V lookup: CDR1 SEHNR, CDR2 FQNEAQ (reference sequence). This CDR3 is 14 amino acids long. V lost 11 bases and J lost 1; bases outside the gene matches: 6. CDR3 region: CAWTDRVNTGELFF. CDR3 nucleotide sequence: TGTGCCTGGACGGACAGGGTGAACACCGGGGAGCTGTTTTTT.

The genes are TRBV6-2 or TRBV6-3 and TRBJ2-1; D is perhaps TRBD1 or TRBD2 (6 bases each). CDR1 is MNHEY, CDR2 SVGEGT, per germline. This CDR3 is built from 16 residues. The V end was cut by 6 bases, the J end by 4 bases, with 19 bases between. CDR3 amino acids: CASRQGRLAWYNEQFF. The CDR3 coding sequence is TGTGCCAGCAGACAGGGTCGGCTAGCGTGGTACAATGAGCAGTTCTTC.

This clonotype was detected a few times. The rearrangement links TRBV6-5 to TRBJ2-7; maybe TRBD1 (5 bases). CDR1 MNHEY and CDR2 SVGAGI come from the germline V gene. The V end lost 3 bases, the J end lost 2 bases, and 8 bases lay between the germline ends. This CDR3 has 13 residues. The CDR3 spells CASSYSDTYEQYF. The CDR3 DNA reads as TGTGCCAGCAGTTATTCGGACACCTACGAGCAGTACTTC.

The chain couples TRBV12-3 or TRBV12-4 to TRBJ2-7; perhaps TRBD1 as D (7 bases). Trimming stripped 4 bases from V and 1 base from J, with 14 bases between. The CDR3 is made up of 15 amino acids. The DNA for the CDR3 is TGTGCCAGCAGTTACCAGGGGGGCCAATCCTACGAGCAGTACTTC. It yields the protein CASSYQGGQSYEQYF.

This clonotype was counted between two and nine times. The chain combines TRBV6-2 or TRBV6-3 with TRBJ2-1; 12 bases match TRBD2. Trimming removed 1 base from V and 0 bases from J; junction bases left unmatched: 1. Per the germline V gene, CDR1 is MNHEY and CDR2 is SVGEGT. This CDR3 has 17 residues. This CDR3 is CASSYLLAGGSYNEQFF. The CDR3 nucleotides read TGTGCCAGCAGTTACTTACTAGCGGGAGGCTCCTACAATGAGCAGTTCTTC.

This clonotype was counted a few times. The V call is TRBV27, the J call TRBJ2-5; D is ambiguous. CDR1 and CDR2 from the germline V gene are MNHEY and SMNVEV (reference sequence). V dropped 2 bases and J dropped 5 bases, with 9 bases sitting between them. The CDR3 spans 13 residues. Written as DNA, the CDR3 is TGTGCCAGCAGTTTAACCCTTGACGAGACCCAGTACTTC. Translation: CASSLTLDETQYF.

The J gene is TRBJ2-7, the V gene TRBV28, with a tentative D call TRBD1 (5 bases). Looked up from germline, CDR1 is MDHEN and CDR2 is SYDVKM. Trimming shortened V by 0 bases and J by 1 base, and 10 bases separated the two germline ends. The CDR3 is 15 residues long. CDR3 sequence reads: CASSLWGLKSYEQYF. The CDR3, as DNA: TGTGCCAGCAGTTTATGGGGGCTTAAATCCTACGAGCAGTACTTC.

The chain carries TRBV9 and TRBJ2-1, with TRBD2 matching 9 bases. This CDR3 spans 14 amino acids. The junction had 4 bases not matched to a gene; V was cut back by 0 bases and J by 9 bases. Looked up from germline, CDR1 is SGDLS and CDR2 is YYNGEE. The CDR3 spells CASSVDPSGTEQFF. The CDR3 DNA follows: TGTGCCAGCAGCGTAGACCCTAGCGGGACTGAGCAGTTCTTC.

This clonotype was counted only a few times. V is TRBV29-1 and J is TRBJ1-4; 9 bases agree with TRBD1. V lost 4 bases, J lost 4 bases, and 4 bases stayed unmatched. This CDR3 is 14 amino acids long. The germline V gene encodes CDR1 SQVTM and CDR2 ANQGSEA. The CDR3 nucleotides are TGCAGCGTTGGACAGGGGGGTGGTAATGAAAAACTGTTTTTT. Translating it yields CSVGQGGGNEKLFF.

This clonotype was seen more than once but under ten times. The chain links TRBV20-1 to TRBJ2-3; D unresolved. In germline, CDR1 is DFQATT, CDR2 SNEGSKA (reference sequence). This CDR3 spans 11 amino acids. Trimming shortened V by 3 bases and J by 6 bases, and 7 bases separated the two germline ends. The CDR3 DNA reads TGCAGTGCTAGTACCCGGGATACGCAGTATTTT. Its protein product is CSASTRDTQYF.

The sample holds many counts of this clonotype. The chain joins TRBV12-3 or TRBV12-4 to TRBJ2-1; 9 bases are a match to TRBD2. V trimming: 4 bases; J trimming: 7 bases; junction bases outside the gene matches: 11. This CDR3 region has 16 residues. The CDR3 DNA reads TGTGCCAGCAGTTCCCGGGGTAGCGGGAGCCGGAATGAGCAGTTCTTC. Protein sequence: CASSSRGSGSRNEQFF.

This clonotype was picked up many times. This chain uses TRBV3-1 with TRBJ1-6; weak D call: TRBD1 (5 bases). Trimming took 1 base from V and 10 from J, leaving 11 bases between them. Germline CDR1 reads LGHDT; CDR2 reads YNNKEL (reference sequence). CDR3 length: 14 residues. The CDR3 coding sequence is TGTGCCAGCAGCCAAGGAGGGGTCTGGTCACCCCTCCACTTT. This encodes CASSQGGVWSPLHF.

The chain links TRBV24-1 to TRBJ2-5, with D possibly TRBD2 on 6 matching bases. The germline V and J ends were trimmed by 1 base and 2 bases, with 28 bases remaining between them. The CDR3 extends over 21 amino acids. Germline CDR1 reads KGHDR; CDR2 reads SFDVKD. This CDR3 reads CATSDFPRGREASFGQETQYF. For the CDR3, the DNA is TGTGCCACCAGTGATTTCCCCCGAGGCAGGGAGGCGTCATTCGGGCAAGAGACCCAGTACTTC.

This clonotype occurred many times. The V gene is TRBV4-2, the J gene TRBJ2-1; the match to TRBD1 covers 10 bases. Trimming at V came to 0 bases and at J to 7 bases, leaving 12 bases not matched to a gene. Per germline, CDR1 LGHNA and CDR2 YNFKEQ. This CDR3 is built from 18 residues. CDR3 sequence: CASSQDWSGTGARNEQFF. The DNA of the CDR3 is TGTGCCAGCAGCCAAGATTGGTCCGGGACAGGGGCTAGGAATGAGCAGTTCTTC.

This clonotype was counted ten times or more. The rearrangement uses TRBV7-9 and TRBJ1-1; 7 bases align to TRBD1. CDR1 is SEHNR, CDR2 FQNEAQ, per germline (reference sequence). CDR3 length: 14 residues. Trimming at V came to 5 bases and at J to 4 bases, leaving 7 bases not matched to a gene. The CDR3 bases are TGTGCCAGCAGCCCAAAAGACAGGGTCACTGAAGCTTTCTTT. Amino acids: CASSPKDRVTEAFF.

This clonotype appeared many times. This rearrangement joins TRBV20-1 to TRBJ2-1; 11 bases are shared with TRBD2. The junction had 1 base not matched to a gene; V was cut back by 4 bases and J by 2 bases. The CDR3 covers 14 residues. Germline V CDR1 and CDR2: DFQATT, SNEGSKA (reference sequence). CDR3 region: CSAISGRAYNEQFF. The CDR3 region has the DNA TGCAGTGCTATTAGCGGGAGGGCCTACAATGAGCAGTTCTTC.

This clonotype was seen only a few times. V usage is TRBV12-3 or TRBV12-4 and J usage is TRBJ2-3; D uncertain. Trimming removed 6 bases at V and 3 bases at J, with 13 bases between. This CDR3 has 14 amino acids. The CDR3: CASSFSRVTDTQYF. CDR3 nucleotide sequence: TGTGCCAGCAGCTTTAGCCGGGTTACAGATACGCAGTATTTT.